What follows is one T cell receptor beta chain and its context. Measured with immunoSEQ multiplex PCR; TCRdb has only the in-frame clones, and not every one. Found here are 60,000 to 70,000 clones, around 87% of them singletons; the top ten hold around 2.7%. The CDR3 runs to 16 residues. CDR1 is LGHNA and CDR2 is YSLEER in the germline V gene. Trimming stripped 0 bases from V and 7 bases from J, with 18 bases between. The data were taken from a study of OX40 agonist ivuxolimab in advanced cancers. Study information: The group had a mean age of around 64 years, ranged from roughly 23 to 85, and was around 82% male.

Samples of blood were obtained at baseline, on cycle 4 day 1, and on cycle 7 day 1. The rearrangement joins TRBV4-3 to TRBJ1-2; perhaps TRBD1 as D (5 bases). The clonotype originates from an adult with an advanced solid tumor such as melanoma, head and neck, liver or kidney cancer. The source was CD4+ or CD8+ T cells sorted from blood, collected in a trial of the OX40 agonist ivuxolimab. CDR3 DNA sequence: TGCGCCAGCAGCCAAGATCCCGGGACGGCTGTTTCTGGCTACACCTTC. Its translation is CASSQDPGTAVSGYTF.